This T cell receptor (beta chain) came from a study of vaccination effects on CD4 cells after COVID-19. In the ViraFEST assay, antigen-specific CD4+ clonotypes were identified by expansion after peptide-pool stimulation. A 10-day culture period preceded the isolation of CD4+ T cells. The person acquired a PCR-confirmed SARS-CoV-2 infection between March and December 2020. Culturing of some 2 million PBMC per well took place with around 10 IU/ml IL-2 and approximately 9.9 ug/ml peptides. IL-2 medium was substituted for half the medium on days 3 and 7. TCRdb's table, derived via immunoSEQ multiplex PCR, lists solely in-frame clones and lacks some. The profile shows roughly 45,000 clones, roughly four fifths of them singletons. On this clone: The antigen is unknown.

The CDR3 is 13 residues long. V lost 6 bases, J lost 5 bases, and 11 bases lay in between. CDR1 is MNHEY and CDR2 is SVGAGI in the germline V gene. The receptor comes from a human donor who had a prior SARS-CoV-2 infection. The chain combines TRBV6-5 with TRBJ1-5; maybe TRBD1 (5 bases). The material sequenced was CD4+ T cells from PBMCs cultured with a peptide pool, taken before COVID-19 vaccination. CDR3 nucleotides: TGTGCCAGCAGCTGGGACGATGATCAGCCCCAGCATTTT. Translation gives CASSWDDDQPQHF.